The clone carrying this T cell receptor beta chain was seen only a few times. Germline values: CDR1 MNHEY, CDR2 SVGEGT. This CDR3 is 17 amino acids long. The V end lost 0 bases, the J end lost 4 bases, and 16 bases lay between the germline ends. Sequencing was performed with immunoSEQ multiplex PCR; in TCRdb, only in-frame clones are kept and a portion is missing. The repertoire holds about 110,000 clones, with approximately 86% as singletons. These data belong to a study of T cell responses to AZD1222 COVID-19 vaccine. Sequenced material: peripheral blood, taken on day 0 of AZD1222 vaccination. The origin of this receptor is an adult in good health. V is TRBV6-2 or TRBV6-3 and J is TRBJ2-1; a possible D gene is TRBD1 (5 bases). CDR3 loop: CASSYSPAQGIYNEQFF. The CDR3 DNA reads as TGTGCCAGCAGTTACTCTCCGGCCCAGGGTATTTACAATGAGCAGTTCTTC.